This TCR beta chain was recovered during a study of blood T cells in healthy people across ages. Through a sample-barcoded 5' primer and a J-beta primer mix, a second PCR was run for about 6 to 11 cycles. TCRdb independently ran MiXCR on the 5' RACE reads; one entry per CDR3 protein. The table includes about 1,500,000 distinct CDR3 sequences, approximately 38% detected once. Germline CDR1 DFQATT, CDR2 SNEGSKA (reference sequence). The CDR3 consists of 13 residues. The TCR was taken from a woman aged 18-29 years in good health. The chain uses TRBV20-1 and TRBJ2-1; D assignment may be TRBD1 or TRBD2 (5 bases each). The end of the DNA aligns better with TRBJ2-7, so the J call may be wrong. Sequenced: blood. CDR3 bases: TGCAGTGCTTGGGATTCGGGGCACAATGAGCAGTACTTC. This codes for CSAWDSGHNEQYF.